The 22 T cell receptor beta chains given below trace back to one sample, sequenced in a study of cytomegalovirus exposure and HLA in healthy donors. Profiled with immunoSEQ multiplex PCR; TCRdb holds only in-frame clones, not every one. The sample lists just under 75,000 clones, around 94% seen once, with approximately 3% in the top ten. Sequencing was carried out using PBMCs. The receptors come from a woman under 30 in good health and CMV-seropositive.

J is TRBJ1-1 and V is TRBV6-6; 8 nucleotides match TRBD1. The CDR3 has 15 residues. Looked up from germline, CDR1 is MNHNY and CDR2 is SVGAGI (reference sequence). The J segment lost 6 bases and the V segment lost 5 bases, leaving 11 bases of the junction unmatched. In DNA, the CDR3 is TGTGCCAGCAGTGACCCAGGGGGCCCTACCCCTGAAGCTTTCTTT. It translates to CASSDPGGPTPEAFF.

The chain couples TRBV4-3 to TRBJ2-3, with 11 bases matching TRBD2. Germline V gene data show CDR1 as LGHNA and CDR2 as YSLEER. The J segment lost 1 base and the V segment lost 1 base, leaving 19 bases of the junction unmatched. The CDR3 contains 22 residues. For the CDR3, the DNA is TGCGCCAGCAGCCAAGTTCACCGGAAACCGGGACTAGCGGCCTCCGGCACAGATACGCAGTATTTT. This encodes CASSQVHRKPGLAASGTDTQYF.

This chain joins TRBV29-1 and TRBJ1-1; 8 bases agree with TRBD1. The CDR3 length is 16 residues. Germline-derived CDR1 and CDR2 are SQVTM and ANQGSEA. Trimming removed 6 bases from V and 4 bases from J; junction bases left unmatched: 16. The chain's CDR3 is CSVNILRDRKPTEAFF. In DNA, the CDR3 is TGCAGCGTCAACATACTCCGGGACAGGAAACCCACTGAAGCTTTCTTT. The whole variable domain, filled in from reference TRBV29-1 and TRBJ1-1, reads SAVISQKPSRDICQRGTSLTIQCQVDSQVTMMFWYRQQPGQSLTLIATANQGSEATYESGFVIDKFPISRPNLTFSTLTVSNMSPEDSSIYLCSVNILRDRKPTEAFFGQGTRLTVV.

This clone appeared once. The chain carries TRBV13 and TRBJ1-2; 7 bases fit TRBD1. The CDR3 contains 15 residues. Germline CDR1 and CDR2: PRHDT and FYEKMQ (reference sequence). Trimming removed 5 bases from V and 6 bases from J; junction bases left unmatched: 12. CDR3 sequence reads: CASSPSPTGDDGYTF. In nucleotides, the CDR3 is TGTGCCAGCAGCCCGTCCCCTACAGGGGATGATGGCTACACCTTC.

This chain uses TRBV4-1 with TRBJ2-5, with 9 bases matching TRBD2. The junction had 6 bases not matched to a gene; V was cut back by 0 bases and J by 1 base. Germline V gene lookup returns CDR1 MGHRA and CDR2 YSYEKL. The CDR3 is made up of 17 amino acids. CDR3 nucleotide sequence: TGCGCCAGCAGCCAAGATCAGGCAGCGGGGGGCCAAGAGACCCAGTACTTC. Protein: CASSQDQAAGGQETQYF.

The chain links TRBV5-8 to TRBJ1-5; D is uncertain. There are 20 residues in the CDR3. Looked up from germline, CDR1 is SGHTS and CDR2 is YDEGEE. Trimming took 2 bases from V and 2 from J, leaving 26 bases between them. The CDR3 spells CASSFLPGAFARRGNQPQHF. The CDR3 DNA reads as TGTGCCAGCAGCTTCCTGCCGGGCGCTTTTGCCAGGAGGGGCAATCAGCCCCAGCATTTT.

The V call is TRBV6-1, the J call TRBJ2-3; weak D call: TRBD2 (5 bases). Deletions cut 8 bases from V and 0 bases from J, with 9 bases between. Germline V gives CDR1 MNHNS, CDR2 SASEGT. CDR3 length: 13 residues. The CDR3 loop reads CASSLASTDTQYF. DNA of the CDR3: TGTGCCAGCTCGCTAGCCAGCACAGATACGCAGTATTTT.

The chain links TRBV7-9 to TRBJ2-7; 9 nucleotides match TRBD1. The germline V gene encodes CDR1 SEHNR and CDR2 FQNEAQ (reference sequence). Trimming at V came to 3 bases and at J to 5 bases, leaving 5 bases not matched to a gene. CDR3 length equals 14 residues. CDR3 amino acids: CASSFGTGRDEQYF. The CDR3, as DNA: TGTGCCAGCAGCTTTGGGACAGGGCGGGACGAGCAGTACTTC.

The gene calls are TRBV29-1 and TRBJ2-1; 7 bases align to TRBD2. V lost 7 bases and J lost 9; bases outside the gene matches: 15. Looked up from germline, CDR1 is SQVTM and CDR2 is ANQGSEA. There are 14 residues in the CDR3. The CDR3, as DNA: TGCAGCGGCCAGCGGCCACCTCCGGGAGGTGAGCAGTTCTTC. It translates to CSGQRPPPGGEQFF.

This clone was counted once. The gene calls are TRBV9 and TRBJ1-5; D not certain. Trimming left V 3 bases short and J 3 bases short, with 10 bases between. Germline assignment: CDR1 SGDLS and CDR2 YYNGEE. This CDR3 is 14 amino acids long. The CDR3 DNA sequence: TGTGCCAGCAGCGGAGTTGGTAACAATCAGCCCCAGCATTTT. Translated: CASSGVGNNQPQHF.

This chain joins TRBV18 and TRBJ1-6; 8 bases map to TRBD1. The CDR3 consists of 14 residues. In germline, CDR1 is KGHSH, CDR2 LQKENI. V lost 5 bases, J lost 7 bases, and 4 bases stayed unmatched. The CDR3 nucleotides are TGTGCCAGCTCATCCCGACAGGGGAATTCACCCCTCCACTTT. Its translation is CASSSRQGNSPLHF.

The chain links TRBV6-5 to TRBJ1-2; D is possibly TRBD1 (6 bases). CDR1 and CDR2 from the germline V gene are MNHEY and SVGAGI. V was clipped by 7 bases and J by 9 bases, with 15 bases between them. The CDR3 totals 12 residues. CDR3 in DNA: TGTGCCAGCACTAGGGCAGGGGAGAGCTACACCTTC. This codes for CASTRAGESYTF.

This chain connects TRBV6-1 to TRBJ2-5; D possibly corresponds to TRBD2 (5 bases). CDR3 length: 13 residues. The V end lost 5 bases, the J end lost 5 bases, and 12 bases lay between the germline ends. Germline V lookup: CDR1 MNHNS, CDR2 SASEGT. CDR3 sequence reads: CASSTRGFETQYF. CDR3 bases: TGTGCCAGCAGTACACGCGGGTTTGAGACCCAGTACTTC.

The chain has TRBV9 and TRBJ1-6; D is possibly TRBD1 (6 bases). The V gene's germline CDR1 is SGDLS and CDR2 YYNGEE. This CDR3 contains 15 residues. Trimming removed 0 bases at V and 7 bases at J, with 11 bases between. The CDR3 spells CASSVGTEQNSPLHF. The CDR3 region has the DNA TGTGCCAGCAGCGTAGGGACAGAGCAGAATTCACCCCTCCACTTT.

This chain uses TRBV5-4 with TRBJ1-1; 11 nucleotides line up with TRBD1. V dropped 4 bases and J dropped 5; count of bases not matched to a gene: 7. Per germline, CDR1 SGHNT and CDR2 YYREEE (reference sequence). The CDR3 is made up of 15 amino acids. DNA for the CDR3: TGTGCCAGCAGCCAGGACAGGGGGCGTGGGACTGAAGCTTTCTTT. Translated, it gives CASSQDRGRGTEAFF.

This sequence joins TRBV6-1 and TRBJ1-5; D remains ambiguous. Per germline, CDR1 MNHNS and CDR2 SASEGT. Trimming removed 4 bases at V and 0 bases at J, with 10 bases between. The CDR3 consists of 15 residues. The CDR3 loop is CASSVGVDSNQPQHF. For the CDR3, the DNA is TGTGCCAGCAGTGTCGGGGTGGATAGCAATCAGCCCCAGCATTTT.

CDR3 sequence (DNA): TGTGCCAGCAGTGCGCTAGCGGGAGGGTCCTACAATGAGCAGTTCTTC. This translates into CASSALAGGSYNEQFF. The chain links TRBV6-4 to TRBJ2-1, with 12 bases lining up with TRBD2. Germline-derived CDR1 and CDR2 are MRHNA and SNTAGT. V lost 4 bases, J lost 1 base, and 2 bases stayed unmatched. This CDR3 is 16 amino acids long.

This chain joins TRBV7-2 and TRBJ2-1, with 14 bases matching TRBD2. The V gene end was trimmed by 6 bases and the J gene end by 8 bases; junction bases not matched to a gene: 9. Germline V CDR1 and CDR2: SGHTA, FQGNSA. The CDR3 runs 16 residues. CDR3 loop: CASSLIGTSGRDEQFF. In DNA, the CDR3 is TGTGCCAGCAGTCTTATTGGGACTAGCGGGAGAGATGAGCAGTTCTTC.

In its sample, this clone was seen once. The chain employs TRBV7-9 and TRBJ2-5, with a possible D match to TRBD1 (6 bases). Trimming shortened V by 5 bases and J by 4 bases, and 17 bases separated the two germline ends. The germline gives CDR1 SEHNR, CDR2 FQNEAQ (reference sequence). CDR3 length: 15 residues. The chain's CDR3 is CASSPPRGEGETQYF. CDR3 nucleotides: TGTGCCAGCAGCCCCCCCAGGGGCGAAGGAGAGACCCAGTACTTC.

The V gene is TRBV20-1, the J gene TRBJ1-2; D uncertain. The V gene's germline CDR1 is DFQATT and CDR2 SNEGSKA (reference sequence). V lost 3 bases, J lost 8 bases, and 7 bases lay in between. The CDR3 length is 10 residues. The CDR3 protein is CSARLGGYTF. The CDR3 nucleotides read TGCAGTGCTAGGCTCGGGGGCTACACCTTC.

V is TRBV30 and J is TRBJ2-7; 7 bases map to TRBD1. There are 14 residues in the CDR3. CDR1 is GTSNPN, CDR2 SVGIG, per germline (reference sequence). V was pared by 5 bases and J by 4 bases, with 11 bases of the junction left unmatched. DNA of the CDR3: TGTGCCTGGGGGAAACAGGGGAGAACATACGAGCAGTACTTC. Translation: CAWGKQGRTYEQYF.

V gene TRBV5-1 combines with J gene TRBJ1-4; a weak D match, TRBD1 (6 bases). The germline V and J ends were trimmed by 0 bases and 5 bases, with 11 bases remaining between them. This CDR3 has 15 amino acids. Germline V gives CDR1 SGHRS, CDR2 YFSETQ. The CDR3 bases are TGCGCCAGCAGCTTGGGTGGCCAGGGGAATGAAAAACTGTTTTTT. As protein: CASSLGGQGNEKLFF.